The source of this TCR beta chain is a study of vaccination effects on CD4 cells after COVID-19. In the study overall: Post-vaccine sampling took place a median of 72 days after the second dose.

Once cultured for under 11 days, the cells underwent separation to obtain CD4+ T cells. Vaccine administered to participants consisted of two doses of either BNT162b2 or mRNA-1273. The repertoire was sequenced with immunoSEQ multiplex PCR; TCRdb's copy has only in-frame clones and lacks some. Among tens of thousands of clones, less than 75% were seen once, and the ten largest hold about 2.5%. General study points: Cross-reaction with common cold coronaviruses was seen in only 1 of 255 vaccine-induced clones from healthy vaccinees.

From germline, CDR1 is LGHDT and CDR2 YNNKEL (reference sequence). The CDR3 extends over 21 amino acids. V lost 0 bases, J lost 0 bases, and 21 bases lay in between. Notes on this clone: What it recognizes is unknown.

The sequence came from a human donor who received a COVID-19 vaccine. The input for sequencing was CD4+ T cells from PBMCs cultured without peptide, taken after COVID-19 vaccination. The rearrangement joins TRBV3-1 (or the pseudogene TRBV3-2) to TRBJ1-6; weak D call: TRBD1 (6 bases). CDR3 in amino acids: CASSQDYTGRVKSSYNSPLHF. CDR3 nucleotide sequence: TGTGCCAGCAGCCAAGATTATACAGGGCGCGTTAAGAGCTCCTATAATTCACCCCTCCACTTT.